The present T cell receptor beta chain was sequenced within a study of HIV-infected patients and healthy controls. The study, taken as a whole, reports: Compared with controls, mean Gini indices were significantly raised in HIV-infected repertoires, possibly indicating oligoclonality. HIV+ repertoires were severely depleted of MAIT alpha-chain CDR3s, unlike healthy controls.

Trimming took 5 bases from V and 0 from J, leaving 14 bases between them. This CDR3 has 17 residues. Germline CDR1 and CDR2: LNHDA and SQIVND (reference sequence). This clonotype has a count of ten or more. Its antigen is not identified. No cell fractionation was done, so the repertoire covers all unsorted peripheral blood T cells. Peripheral blood, 2.5 ml, was drawn for RNA extraction. Alpha and beta constant-region primers primed reverse transcription of about 470 ng RNA. Alpha and beta chain libraries were made separately by chain-specific third strand synthesis with multiplexing indices. Each cDNA molecule was barcoded, and a single primer pair amplified each chain. TCRdb reprocessed the 5' RACE reads via MiXCR and lists one record per CDR3 protein. The data contain approximately 11,000 distinct CDR3 sequences, under 6.5% of them singletons.

This receptor was taken from an adult in good health. The rearrangement links TRBV19 to TRBJ2-6, with D perhaps TRBD1 or TRBD2 (5 bases each). Sequencing was done on a sample of blood. CDR3 protein: CASSRRDGRSGANVLTF. In nucleotides, the CDR3 is TGTGCCAGTAGTCGCCGGGACGGCCGCTCTGGGGCCAACGTCCTGACTTTC.